Each of the 11 T cell receptor beta chains below was sequenced from the same sample in a study of graft-versus-host responses after intestinal transplantation. Profiled with immunoSEQ multiplex PCR; TCRdb holds only in-frame clones, not every one. The sample gives tens of thousands of clones, almost 90% of which show up once; over 0.1% is in the top ten. These receptors have no known antigen. The sample was unstimulated CD4+ T cells sorted from spleen or lymph node cells, taken before intestinal transplant. The receptors shown here come from a human donor who received an intestinal transplant.

This clone was recorded only once. The chain employs TRBV10-2 and TRBJ1-3; 10 bases are a match to TRBD1. CDR3 size: 17 residues. Trimming cost V 7 bases and J 0 bases; bases outside gene matches: 9. CDR1 and CDR2 from the germline V gene are WSHSY and SAAADI. CDR3 bases: TGCGCCAGCACCCGGGACAGGGGACGGAGCTCTGGAAACACCATATATTTT. It is translated as CASTRDRGRSSGNTIYF.

Written as DNA, the CDR3 is TGTGCCAGCAGCTTAGGACTAGCAGAGACCCAGTACTTC. Translated, it gives CASSLGLAETQYF. V is TRBV7-2 and J is TRBJ2-5, with 7 nucleotides matching TRBD2. This CDR3 region has 13 residues. The J segment lost 4 bases and the V segment lost 1 base, leaving 0 bases of the junction unmatched. Per the germline V gene, CDR1 is SGHTA and CDR2 is FQGNSA.

About this clone: One end of the junction fails to match germline, which may point to a read error. This sequence joins TRBV7-7 and TRBJ2-2, with 9 bases aligning to TRBD1. There are 22 residues in the CDR3. CDR1 and CDR2 from the germline V gene are SSHAT and FNYEAQ (reference sequence). CDR3 DNA: TGTGCTAGCAGCCGAGGATCTTACGCGGGACAGGGTCTGGTTTTGAACACCGGGGAGCTGTTTTTT. Protein product: CASSRGSYAGQGLVLNTGELFF.

The V call is TRBV9, the J call TRBJ2-6, with TRBD2 as a possible D gene (5 bases). The CDR3 extends over 15 amino acids. V lost 0 bases and J lost 4, with 8 bases in between. Germline lookup yields CDR1 SGDLS and CDR2 YYNGEE. The CDR3 sequence is CASSVVGAGANVLTF. CDR3 nucleotide sequence: TGTGCCAGCAGCGTAGTGGGAGCCGGGGCCAACGTCCTGACTTTC.

The V gene is TRBV13, the J gene TRBJ1-2; TRBD1 might be the D (6 bases). The CDR3 runs to 14 residues. The germline V gene encodes CDR1 PRHDT and CDR2 FYEKMQ (reference sequence). The germline V and J ends were trimmed by 0 bases and 13 bases, with 18 bases remaining between them. The CDR3 DNA reads as TGTGCCAGCAGCTTAGGCGGCGGGGGCCGGGGCGGCACCTTC. Translating it yields CASSLGGGGRGGTF.

The chain has TRBV6-5 and TRBJ1-1, with a tentative D call TRBD1 (6 bases). The CDR3 covers 14 residues. Trimming cost V 11 bases and J 6 bases, with 22 bases left between them. Germline CDR1 reads MNHEY; CDR2 reads SVGAGI. The CDR3 is CAAGGAGRGPEAFF. In nucleotides, the CDR3 is TGTGCCGCGGGGGGGGCGGGCAGGGGTCCTGAAGCTTTCTTT.

This clone has just a few counts. The chain uses TRBV18 and TRBJ1-2; D gene ambiguous. Per the germline V gene, CDR1 is KGHSH and CDR2 is LQKENI. CDR3 size: 14 residues. The germline V and J ends were trimmed by 3 bases and 4 bases, with 12 bases remaining between them. CDR3 bases: TGTGCCAGCTCACCCCCGGGTGAGGGCTATGGCTACACCTTC. It encodes CASSPPGEGYGYTF.

This chain joins TRBV5-4 and TRBJ2-3; 9 nucleotides agree with TRBD2. Trimming at V came to 3 bases and at J to 0 bases, leaving 14 bases not matched to a gene. Germline V gene data show CDR1 as SGHNT and CDR2 as YYREEE (reference sequence). The CDR3 totals 19 residues. CDR3 sequence: CASSSPAWGSGGSTDTQYF. In DNA form, the CDR3 reads TGTGCCAGCAGCTCCCCGGCTTGGGGTAGCGGGGGAAGCACAGATACGCAGTATTTT.

The chain joins TRBV5-1 to TRBJ2-7, with a weak D call TRBD2 (6 bases). The CDR3 runs 14 residues. V lost 5 bases and J lost 0, with 12 bases in between. Germline V gives CDR1 SGHRS, CDR2 YFSETQ. The CDR3 region is CASRTGVPSYEQYF. The DNA for the CDR3 is TGCGCCAGCAGGACGGGGGTCCCCTCCTACGAGCAGTACTTC.

V and J are TRBV5-1 and TRBJ1-2; the D is unclear. Per the germline V gene, CDR1 is SGHRS and CDR2 is YFSETQ. V was clipped by 9 bases and J by 2 bases, with 17 bases between them. This CDR3 spans 14 amino acids. The CDR3 protein is CANASGLPNYGYTF. The CDR3 bases are TGCGCCAACGCATCCGGACTACCGAACTATGGCTACACCTTC.

Concerning this clone: The same CDR3 arises from other DNA sequences in this sample as well. The genes are TRBV6-1 and TRBJ1-5, with a weak D call TRBD1 (6 bases). CDR3 length: 13 amino acids. The V end was cut by 4 bases, the J end by 5 bases, with 9 bases between. In germline, CDR1 is MNHNS, CDR2 SASEGT. As DNA, the CDR3 is TGTGCCAGCAGTGGCCAGGGGTATCAGCCCCAGCATTTT. Protein: CASSGQGYQPQHF.